These 17 T cell receptor beta chains were all obtained from the same sample, sequenced in a study of Tregs in tolerant kidney transplant recipients. The protocol was immunoSEQ multiplex PCR, while the TCRdb copy is restricted to in-frame clones and leaves out a portion. The sample carries about 61,000 clones, 80% to 90% recorded once. The material sequenced was Tregs from blood, taken before the transplant. The receptors stem from a human donor who received a combined kidney and bone marrow transplant.

This chain uses TRBV6-5 with TRBJ1-6; D is unclear. Germline values: CDR1 MNHEY, CDR2 SVGAGI. The V gene lost 0 bases and the J gene lost 0 bases, with 6 bases spanning the gap. This CDR3 is 16 amino acids long. CDR3 sequence reads: CASSYSTVSYNSPLHF. CDR3 bases: TGTGCCAGCAGTTACTCGACGGTCTCCTATAATTCACCCCTCCACTTT.

This chain links TRBV5-1 with TRBJ1-2; D is ambiguous. Per germline, CDR1 SGHRS and CDR2 YFSETQ. The CDR3 length is 14 residues. V shed 3 bases and J shed 2 bases, with 11 bases lying between them. The CDR3 sequence is CASSWASDNYGYTF. The CDR3 nucleotides read TGCGCCAGCAGCTGGGCGTCGGACAACTATGGCTACACCTTC.

The chain uses TRBV7-9 and TRBJ2-7; tentatively, D is TRBD1 or TRBD2 (5 bases each). Germline V gives CDR1 SEHNR, CDR2 FQNEAQ (reference sequence). The CDR3 runs 14 residues. V lost 1 base to trimming and J lost 2 bases, with 9 bases between them. The CDR3 DNA reads as TGTGCCAGCAGCTTAGTGGGACCGGCCTACGAGCAGTACTTC. Translation: CASSLVGPAYEQYF.

The chain is built from TRBV10-2 and TRBJ2-7; TRBD2 agrees at 11 bases. CDR1 is WSHSY, CDR2 SAAADI, per germline. CDR3 length: 17 residues. The ends lost 5 bases at V and 2 bases at J; junction bases unmatched: 11. CDR3 region: CASSPGLADYRTYEQYF. CDR3 nucleotide sequence: TGCGCCAGCAGTCCGGGACTAGCGGACTACCGTACCTACGAGCAGTACTTC.

J is TRBJ1-1 and V is TRBV7-9, with unresolved D. From germline, CDR1 is SEHNR and CDR2 FQNEAQ (reference sequence). V shed 4 bases and J shed 2 bases, with 8 bases lying between them. The CDR3 extends over 13 amino acids. The CDR3 loop reads CASSYTGNTEAFF. In DNA form, the CDR3 reads TGTGCCAGCAGCTACACTGGTAACACTGAAGCTTTCTTT.

V usage is TRBV10-3 and J usage is TRBJ1-1; the D gene is possibly TRBD1 (6 bases). V was trimmed by 8 bases and J by 5 bases, leaving 12 bases between them. Germline V gives CDR1 ENHRY, CDR2 SYGVKD. The CDR3 runs 12 residues. Here the CDR3 DNA reads TGTGCCATCGCCACTCAGGGGACTGAAGCTTTCTTT. Amino acid sequence: CAIATQGTEAFF.

This rearrangement joins TRBV7-9 to TRBJ1-1; 9 bases align to TRBD1. This CDR3 comprises 15 residues. Trimming removed 3 bases from V and 2 bases from J; junction bases left unmatched: 4. Per germline, CDR1 SEHNR and CDR2 FQNEAQ (reference sequence). The CDR3: CASSFGTGINTEAFF. For the CDR3, the DNA is TGTGCCAGCAGCTTCGGGACAGGGATAAACACTGAAGCTTTCTTT.

The rearrangement joins TRBV10-1 to TRBJ2-1; D may be TRBD2 (6 bases). In germline, CDR1 is WNHNN, CDR2 SYGVQD (reference sequence). V was cut by 4 bases and J by 6 bases, with 16 bases left in between. This CDR3 is built from 15 residues. CDR3 in amino acids: CASSGESEGRNEQFF. In nucleotides, the CDR3 is TGCGCCAGCAGTGGAGAGTCGGAGGGGCGCAATGAGCAGTTCTTC.

The rearrangement links TRBV27 to TRBJ1-3; D gene unclear. Germline V gene lookup returns CDR1 MNHEY and CDR2 SMNVEV (reference sequence). The length of the CDR3 is 13 residues. V dropped 9 bases and J dropped 0 bases, with 9 bases sitting between them. The CDR3 sequence is CASRKSSGNTIYF. In DNA form, the CDR3 reads TGTGCCAGTAGAAAGAGCTCTGGAAACACCATATATTTT.

The rearrangement links TRBV5-6 to TRBJ2-1; TRBD2 might be the D (6 bases). CDR1 is SGHDT, CDR2 YYEEEE, per germline. CDR3 length equals 13 residues. Trimming left V 1 base short and J 8 bases short, with 10 bases between. For the CDR3, the DNA is TGTGCCAGCAGCTTGTGGCCGGGGGATGAGCAGTTCTTC. It is translated as CASSLWPGDEQFF.

This clone showed up just once. CDR3 amino acids: CASRGGSNQPQHF. In nucleotides, the CDR3 is TGTGCCAGCAGGGGTGGTAGCAATCAGCCCCAGCATTTT. The V and J genes are TRBV6-5 and TRBJ1-5; D is unresolved. Deletions cut 6 bases from V and 0 bases from J, with 6 bases between. The CDR3 is made up of 13 amino acids. CDR1 is MNHEY and CDR2 is SVGAGI in the germline V gene.

The rearrangement uses TRBV5-4 and TRBJ2-5; 8 bases match TRBD2. This CDR3 region has 15 residues. Germline loops: CDR1 SGHNT, CDR2 YYREEE (reference sequence). After removal of 4 bases from V and 0 bases from J, the junction contained 5 bases not matched to a gene. The CDR3 sequence is CASSPGGVYQETQYF. As DNA, the CDR3 is TGTGCCAGCAGCCCGGGGGGGGTGTACCAAGAGACCCAGTACTTC.

The table lists this clone with a few counts. This sequence joins TRBV14 and TRBJ1-1, with a possible D match to TRBD1 (6 bases). The CDR3 has 15 amino acids. The germline V and J ends were trimmed by 3 bases and 7 bases, with 18 bases remaining between them. Germline CDR1 and CDR2: SGHDN and FVKESK. CDR3 amino acids: CASSQGTLGIYEAFF. In nucleotides, the CDR3 is TGTGCCAGCAGCCAGGGGACATTGGGGATATATGAAGCTTTCTTT.

This clone was picked up a small number of times. The chain joins TRBV27 to TRBJ1-2; maybe TRBD1 (5 bases). Germline CDR1 is MNHEY and CDR2 is SMNVEV (reference sequence). The CDR3 is made up of 14 amino acids. Trimming stripped 6 bases from V and 5 bases from J, with 16 bases between. The CDR3 DNA is TGTGCCAGCAGCTCCGGGACTATCGGATATGGCTACACCTTC. Translating it yields CASSSGTIGYGYTF.

The rearrangement links TRBV7-2 to TRBJ2-1, with 9 bases matching TRBD2. Losses at the gene ends were 1 base for V and 4 bases for J; bases not matched to a gene: 2. The germline V gene has CDR1 SGHTA and CDR2 FQGNSA. The CDR3 totals 15 residues. CDR3 coding DNA: TGTGCCAGCAGCTTAGTTAGCGGGGGTTACAATGAGCAGTTCTTC. Protein product: CASSLVSGGYNEQFF.

This rearrangement joins TRBV7-9 to TRBJ1-1; a possible D gene is TRBD1 (5 bases). The CDR3 is made up of 19 amino acids. CDR1 and CDR2 (germline): SEHNR, FQNEAQ (reference sequence). V was pared by 5 bases and J by 2 bases, with 27 bases between. The CDR3 spells CASSRVSYRGAGQNTEAFF. The CDR3 DNA sequence: TGTGCCAGCAGCCGCGTCTCCTACCGCGGGGCAGGGCAAAACACTGAAGCTTTCTTT. Full variable domain (outside the CDR3, taken from reference TRBV7-9 and TRBJ1-1): DTGVSQNPRHKITKRGQNVTFRCDPISEHNRLYWYRQTLGQGPEFLTYFQNEAQLEKSRLLSDRFSAERPKGSFSTLEIQRTEQGDSAMYLCASSRVSYRGAGQNTEAFFGQGTRLTVV.

The chain has TRBV11-3 and TRBJ2-7, with 8 nucleotides matching TRBD2. Unmatched junction bases numbered 5, after V lost 1 base and J lost 0 bases. Germline loops: CDR1 SGHNT, CDR2 YENEEA. This CDR3 is built from 16 residues. CDR3 amino acids: CASSLGPGGSSYEQYF. Written as DNA, the CDR3 is TGTGCCAGCAGCTTAGGCCCGGGAGGGAGCTCCTACGAGCAGTACTTC.